These 23 T cell receptor beta chains were sequenced from one sample in a study of T cell changes during pregnancy in multiple sclerosis (dated by TCRdb to about 2019). Libraries came from the immunoSEQ multiplex PCR assay. Held by TCRdb, this immuneACCESS table contains in-frame sequences only and omits some clones. Under half of the omission traces to an unresolved V gene where checked; the cause of the rest is unknown. Within this sample are 75,000 to 95,000 clones, with approximately 90% of them counted one time only. About 0.95% of the sample comes from the top ten. The specimen comprised peripheral blood, sampled before pregnancy. The receptors derive from a female donor with multiple sclerosis, enrolled in a pregnancy study.

V gene TRBV18 combines with J gene TRBJ2-7, with 9 bases lining up with TRBD2. CDR3 length: 16 residues. The V gene's germline CDR1 is KGHSH and CDR2 LQKENI. V shed 2 bases, J shed 2 bases, and the junction held 7 bases outside the gene matches. The CDR3 DNA follows: TGTGCCAGCTCACCAGCCCGGACTAGCGTAGCCTACGAGCAGTACTTC. Protein product: CASSPARTSVAYEQYF.

The chain carries TRBV7-2 and TRBJ1-2; 8 bases are a match to TRBD1. The germline V gene encodes CDR1 SGHTA and CDR2 FQGNSA. Trimming cost V 6 bases and J 6 bases; bases outside gene matches: 12. The CDR3 consists of 15 residues. CDR3 coding DNA: TGTGCCAGCAGTACGGGTCGGCAGGGGGCTGATGGCTACACCTTC. It codes for CASSTGRQGADGYTF.

The chain is built from TRBV19 and TRBJ2-2, with 7 bases aligning to TRBD1. Germline V lookup: CDR1 LNHDA, CDR2 SQIVND (reference sequence). Trimming at V came to 8 bases and at J to 4 bases, leaving 10 bases not matched to a gene. CDR3 length: 15 residues. The CDR3 region is CASATGAVGTGELFF. In DNA form, the CDR3 reads TGTGCCAGTGCCACAGGGGCGGTCGGCACCGGGGAGCTGTTTTTT.

CDR3 amino acids: CASGSRRGRLEAFF. CDR3 in DNA: TGCGCCAGCGGTTCACGACGGGGGAGGTTGGAAGCTTTCTTT. J is TRBJ1-1 and V is TRBV5-1; the D gene is possibly TRBD1 (5 bases). Germline V gene sequence: CDR1 SGHRS, CDR2 YFSETQ. CDR3 length: 14 residues. Trimming stripped 7 bases from V and 8 bases from J, with 21 bases between.

The chain is built from TRBV9 and TRBJ2-1; D may be TRBD1 (6 bases). This CDR3 is 13 amino acids long. Germline CDR1 is SGDLS and CDR2 is YYNGEE. Trimming stripped 0 bases from V and 12 bases from J, with 13 bases between. CDR3 sequence (DNA): TGTGCCAGCAGCGTAGACGGACAGTATGTGCAGTTCTTC. Amino acids: CASSVDGQYVQFF.

This rearrangement joins TRBV27 to TRBJ2-3; weak D call: TRBD2 (5 bases). The CDR3 consists of 15 residues. Germline values: CDR1 MNHEY, CDR2 SMNVEV (reference sequence). V lost 8 bases, J lost 5 bases, and 20 bases lay in between. The chain's CDR3 is CASSRTSLLVDTQYF. CDR3 nucleotide sequence: TGTGCCAGCTCACGGACTTCACTACTCGTAGATACGCAGTATTTT.

The V gene is TRBV7-2, the J gene TRBJ2-3; TRBD2 agrees at 8 bases. The CDR3 has 17 residues. Germline trimming cut 4 bases from V and 1 base from J; bases unmatched to any gene: 10. Germline V gene sequence: CDR1 SGHTA, CDR2 FQGNSA. The CDR3 nucleotides read TGTGCCAGCAGCTCCTTTCCTCGGGGGGGAGGCACAGATACGCAGTATTTT. It yields the protein CASSSFPRGGGTDTQYF.

The J gene is TRBJ1-5, the V gene TRBV9, with 7 bases fitting TRBD1. V lost 3 bases, J lost 2 bases, and 2 bases stayed unmatched. The CDR3 consists of 14 residues. The germline CDR1 and CDR2 sequences are SGDLS and YYNGEE. CDR3 bases: TGTGCCAGCAGCGCGGGACAGCGCAATCAGCCCCAGCATTTT. Translated, it gives CASSAGQRNQPQHF.

This clone was picked up one time. This rearrangement joins TRBV5-1 to TRBJ1-6; D gene ambiguous. Germline loops: CDR1 SGHRS, CDR2 YFSETQ. The CDR3 is 16 residues long. The germline V and J ends were trimmed by 0 bases and 0 bases, with 7 bases remaining between them. The CDR3 sequence is CASSLAGSSYNSPLHF. The CDR3 coding sequence is TGCGCCAGCAGCTTGGCGGGGAGCTCCTATAATTCACCCCTCCACTTT.

This chain connects TRBV6-4 to TRBJ1-6; TRBD1 is a possible D gene (6 bases). The CDR3 sequence is 13 residues long. The V and J ends lost 2 bases and 9 bases respectively, with 8 bases between them. Per the germline V gene, CDR1 is MRHNA and CDR2 is SNTAGT. The CDR3 region is CASSDTDSSPLHF. CDR3 in DNA: TGTGCCAGCAGTGACACGGACAGTTCACCCCTCCACTTT.

The rearrangement uses TRBV7-9 and TRBJ2-1; possible D gene TRBD2, 7 bases. The V and J ends lost 5 bases and 9 bases respectively, with 14 bases between them. In germline, CDR1 is SEHNR, CDR2 FQNEAQ (reference sequence). There are 13 residues in the CDR3. The CDR3 is CASSPSGGGEQFF. CDR3 DNA sequence: TGTGCCAGCAGCCCCTCGGGGGGCGGTGAGCAGTTCTTC.

V is TRBV11-2 and J is TRBJ2-1; 12 bases match TRBD1. This CDR3 contains 17 residues. Germline V gives CDR1 SGHAT, CDR2 FQNNGV. The ends lost 6 bases at V and 7 bases at J; junction bases unmatched: 13. The CDR3 bases are TGTGCCAGCAGATATCGCGGGGGGGACAGGGGGCCAAATGAGCAGTTCTTC. Protein: CASRYRGGDRGPNEQFF.

The chain joins TRBV4-3 to TRBJ2-3; perhaps TRBD2 as D (6 bases). V was shortened by 0 bases and J by 9 bases, with 13 bases between the two germline ends. The CDR3 totals 14 residues. Germline V gene lookup returns CDR1 LGHNA and CDR2 YSLEER. The CDR3 loop reads CASSQDGGAWTQYF. CDR3 bases: TGCGCCAGCAGCCAAGACGGCGGGGCTTGGACGCAGTATTTT.

The chain couples TRBV19 to TRBJ1-2; TRBD1 agrees at 12 bases. The CDR3 consists of 14 residues. The germline CDR1 and CDR2 sequences are LNHDA and SQIVND (reference sequence). With 6 bases clipped from V and 4 bases from J, the junction kept 3 bases outside the gene matches. The CDR3 protein is CASRGTGGIYGYTF. Written as DNA, the CDR3 is TGTGCCAGTAGAGGGACAGGGGGCATCTATGGCTACACCTTC.

The gene calls are TRBV6-1 and TRBJ2-3; TRBD1 agrees at 12 bases. Germline V lookup: CDR1 MNHNS, CDR2 SASEGT. The CDR3 is 14 residues long. After removal of 6 bases from V and 14 bases from J, the junction contained 12 bases not matched to a gene. CDR3: CASSPRDRGLRVYF. The CDR3 bases are TGTGCCAGCAGCCCCCGGGACAGGGGGCTCCGCGTGTATTTT.

This chain links TRBV7-9 with TRBJ2-3; 7 nucleotides align to TRBD2. The junction had 9 bases not matched to a gene; V was cut back by 8 bases and J by 1 base. Germline loops: CDR1 SEHNR, CDR2 FQNEAQ (reference sequence). This CDR3 contains 15 residues. CDR3 protein: CASDLADRRTDTQYF. The CDR3, as DNA: TGTGCCAGCGACCTAGCGGACCGCCGCACAGATACGCAGTATTTT.

The chain has TRBV9 and TRBJ2-1; tentatively, D is TRBD2 (7 bases). Germline V CDR1 and CDR2: SGDLS, YYNGEE. This CDR3 has 18 residues. The V end was cut by 0 bases, the J end by 1 base, with 17 bases between. Here the CDR3 DNA reads TGTGCCAGCAGCGTAGACCCATGGGGGCGGGAGTCCTACAATGAGCAGTTCTTC. Residues: CASSVDPWGRESYNEQFF.

V and J are TRBV5-1 and TRBJ1-4; TRBD1 aligns across 9 bases. Germline assignment: CDR1 SGHRS and CDR2 YFSETQ. V lost 4 bases to trimming and J lost 8 bases; unmatched junction nucleotides: 6. There are 14 residues in the CDR3. The CDR3 nucleotides are TGCGCCAGCAGCCCTACAGGGGGCTTGGAAAAACTGTTTTTT. Residues: CASSPTGGLEKLFF.

This CDR3 reads CASSEIPFTGWGYTF. CDR3 in DNA: TGTGCCAGCAGTGAAATCCCATTTACAGGGTGGGGCTACACCTTC. This chain joins TRBV2 and TRBJ1-2; a possible D gene is TRBD1 (6 bases). The V gene's germline CDR1 is SNHLY and CDR2 FYNNEI. The CDR3 spans 15 residues. V lost 2 bases and J lost 8, with 18 bases in between.

In its sample, this clone was seen a few times. The chain joins TRBV15 to TRBJ1-2; 8 nucleotides align to TRBD1. CDR3 length: 14 amino acids. Per the germline V gene, CDR1 is LNHNV and CDR2 is YYDKDF (reference sequence). Trimming removed 4 bases from V and 4 bases from J; junction bases left unmatched: 5. CDR3 DNA sequence: TGTGCCACCAGCAAGGCAGGGGGCAGCTATGGCTACACCTTC. Its protein is CATSKAGGSYGYTF.

The chain has TRBV6-4 and TRBJ1-5, with TRBD1 matching over 10 bases. The V and J ends lost 11 bases and 6 bases, in that order; junction bases with no gene match: 10. The germline V gene has CDR1 MRHNA and CDR2 SNTAGT. This CDR3 is 14 amino acids long. For the CDR3, the DNA is TGTGCCGGGCCGACAGGGGGCGAGGGTCAGCCCCAGCATTTT. The encoded protein is CAGPTGGEGQPQHF.

This clone was detected a few times. This chain uses TRBV5-6 with TRBJ1-2, with a possible D match to TRBD1 (6 bases). The germline V gene encodes CDR1 SGHDT and CDR2 YYEEEE. The CDR3 covers 13 residues. Trimming left V 0 bases short and J 8 bases short, with 11 bases between. In DNA form, the CDR3 reads TGTGCCAGCAGCTTGGCCAGGGGCTACGGCTACACCTTC. Translated: CASSLARGYGYTF.

The chain joins TRBV11-2 to TRBJ2-7; TRBD1 might be the D (5 bases). The germline V gene encodes CDR1 SGHAT and CDR2 FQNNGV. With 5 bases removed from V and 3 bases from J, the gap between germline ends came to 8 bases. This CDR3 comprises 12 residues. The CDR3 region is CASSPGIYEQYF. CDR3 nucleotide sequence: TGTGCCAGCAGCCCAGGGATCTACGAGCAGTACTTC.